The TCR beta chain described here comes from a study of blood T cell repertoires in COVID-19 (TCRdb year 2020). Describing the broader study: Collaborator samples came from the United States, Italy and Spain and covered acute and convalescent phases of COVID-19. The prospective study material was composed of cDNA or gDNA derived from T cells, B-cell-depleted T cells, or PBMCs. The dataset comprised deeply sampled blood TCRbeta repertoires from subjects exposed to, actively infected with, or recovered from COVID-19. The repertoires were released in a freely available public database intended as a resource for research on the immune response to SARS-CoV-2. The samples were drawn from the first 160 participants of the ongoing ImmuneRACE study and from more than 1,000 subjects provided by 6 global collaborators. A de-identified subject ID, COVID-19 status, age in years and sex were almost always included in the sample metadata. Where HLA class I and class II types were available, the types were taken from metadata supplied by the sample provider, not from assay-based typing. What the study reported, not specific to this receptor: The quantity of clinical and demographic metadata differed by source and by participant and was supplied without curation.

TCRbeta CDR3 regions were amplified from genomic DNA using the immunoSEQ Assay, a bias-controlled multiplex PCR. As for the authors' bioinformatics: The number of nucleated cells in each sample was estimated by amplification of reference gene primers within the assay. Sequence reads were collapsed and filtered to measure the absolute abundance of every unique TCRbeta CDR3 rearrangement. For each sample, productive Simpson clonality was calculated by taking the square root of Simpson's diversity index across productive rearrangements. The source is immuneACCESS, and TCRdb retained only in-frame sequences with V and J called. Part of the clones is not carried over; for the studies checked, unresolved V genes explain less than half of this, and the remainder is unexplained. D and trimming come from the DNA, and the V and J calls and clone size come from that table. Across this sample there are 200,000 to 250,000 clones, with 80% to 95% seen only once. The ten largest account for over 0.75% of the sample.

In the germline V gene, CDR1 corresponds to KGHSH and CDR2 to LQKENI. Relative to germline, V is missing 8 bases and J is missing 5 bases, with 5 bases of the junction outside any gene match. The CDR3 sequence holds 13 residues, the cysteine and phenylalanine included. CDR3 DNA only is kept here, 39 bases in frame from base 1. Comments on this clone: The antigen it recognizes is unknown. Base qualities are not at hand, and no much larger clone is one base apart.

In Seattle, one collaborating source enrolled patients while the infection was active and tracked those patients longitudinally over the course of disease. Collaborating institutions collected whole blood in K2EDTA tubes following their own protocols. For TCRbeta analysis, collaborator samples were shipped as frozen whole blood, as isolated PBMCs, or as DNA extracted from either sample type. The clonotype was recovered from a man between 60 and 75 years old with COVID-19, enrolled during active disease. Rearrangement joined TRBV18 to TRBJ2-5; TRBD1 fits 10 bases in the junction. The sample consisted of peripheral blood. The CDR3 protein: CASIPGQGETQYF. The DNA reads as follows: TGTGCCAGCATACCGGGACAGGGGGAGACCCAGTACTTC.